The sequence of this TCR beta chain was determined in a study of shared clonotypes between healthy human individuals. Naive CD8 cells lacked CD45RO and underwent positive selection for CCR7, leaving out terminally differentiated effector memory CD45RA+ cells. TCRdb keeps only in-frame clones here, not all; method: immunoSEQ multiplex PCR. The sample consists of approximately 650,000 clones, roughly 95% of them appearing once. The CDR3 is 17 amino acids. V shed 6 bases, J shed 5 bases, and the junction held 18 bases outside the gene matches. Germline CDR1 is SNHLY and CDR2 is FYNNEI. This clone was observed a single time.

Sequencing input: naive CD8+ T cells sorted from blood. This TCR was recovered from a woman in her thirties in good health. V gene TRBV2 combines with J gene TRBJ2-7, with 8 positions matching TRBD1. The CDR3 here is CASSPSKGLDRGDEQYF. CDR3 coding DNA: TGTGCCAGCAGCCCTAGCAAAGGGCTAGACAGGGGCGACGAGCAGTACTTC.